A selection of T cell receptor beta chains follows, all from one sample in a study of cytomegalovirus exposure and HLA in healthy donors. Repertoires were generated with immunoSEQ multiplex PCR, while TCRdb's copy carries only in-frame clones and drops some. The sample gives some 110,000 clones, 65% to 85% of which show up once; 2.5% to 3% is in the top ten. The sample was PBMCs. The receptors were gathered from a male donor in good health and CMV-seropositive. Each CDR3 is given with its conserved first and last residue. The order of the fields is clone size, J gene, D gene, V gene, CDR3 protein, CDR3 DNA. The D gene is left open where the match is weak. Clone size is not always given. Where it is, it says once, few, many or a class for expanded clones.

clone size: -
J gene: TRBJ2-3
D gene: TRBD2
V gene: TRBV29-1
CDR3 protein: CSARTSGRTPDTQYF
CDR3 DNA: TGCAGCGCCCGGACTAGCGGGAGGACCCCAGATACGCAGTATTTT

clone size: -
J gene: TRBJ2-7
D gene: -
V gene: TRBV9
CDR3 protein: CASSPTAAGRPYEQYF
CDR3 DNA: TGTGCCAGCAGCCCAACCGCGGCAGGGCGCCCCTACGAGCAGTACTTC

clone size: -
J gene: TRBJ1-1
D gene: TRBD1
V gene: TRBV7-9
CDR3 protein: CASSPSRGQHTEAFF
CDR3 DNA: TGTGCCAGCAGCCCATCCAGGGGGCAACACACTGAAGCTTTCTTT

clone size: -
J gene: TRBJ2-1
D gene: TRBD2
V gene: TRBV11-2
CDR3 protein: CASSVTSGRWSYNEQFF
CDR3 DNA: TGTGCCAGCAGCGTGACTAGCGGGAGGTGGTCCTACAATGAGCAGTTCTTC

clone size: -
J gene: TRBJ2-5
D gene: -
V gene: TRBV6-6
CDR3 protein: CASSRQETQYF
CDR3 DNA: TGTGCCAGCAGCCGGCAAGAGACCCAGTACTTC

clone size: few
J gene: TRBJ2-1
D gene: TRBD2
V gene: TRBV19
CDR3 protein: CASGTSGNYNEQFF
CDR3 DNA: TGTGCCAGCGGGACTAGCGGGAACTACAATGAGCAGTTCTTC

clone size: -
J gene: TRBJ1-2
D gene: -
V gene: TRBV4-3
CDR3 protein: CASSQISGITNYGYTF
CDR3 DNA: TGCGCCAGCAGCCAAATTTCGGGGATCACTAACTATGGCTACACCTTC

clone size: -
J gene: TRBJ2-1
D gene: -
V gene: TRBV27
CDR3 protein: CASSLSGRGPPYNEQFF
CDR3 DNA: TGTGCCAGCAGTTTATCCGGGCGGGGGCCTCCCTACAATGAGCAGTTCTTC

clone size: -
J gene: TRBJ2-5
D gene: -
V gene: TRBV5-1
CDR3 protein: CASSLSGETQYF
CDR3 DNA: TGCGCCAGCAGCTTAAGCGGGGAGACCCAGTACTTC

clone size: -
J gene: TRBJ2-3
D gene: TRBD2
V gene: TRBV7-9
CDR3 protein: CASSPGLAADTQYF
CDR3 DNA: TGTGCCAGCAGCCCGGGACTAGCAGCAGATACGCAGTATTTT

clone size: -
J gene: TRBJ2-7
D gene: -
V gene: TRBV6-5
CDR3 protein: CASSYTGRSSYEQYF
CDR3 DNA: TGTGCCAGCAGTTACACGGGTCGGTCCTCCTACGAGCAGTACTTC

clone size: -
J gene: TRBJ2-3
D gene: TRBD2
V gene: TRBV5-1
CDR3 protein: CASSFRPGGSTDTQYF
CDR3 DNA: TGCGCCAGCAGCTTTAGACCGGGGGGAAGCACAGATACGCAGTATTTT

clone size: -
J gene: TRBJ1-1
D gene: -
V gene: TRBV28
CDR3 protein: CASSLLENMNTEAFF
CDR3 DNA: TGTGCCAGCAGTTTACTGGAGAACATGAACACTGAAGCTTTCTTT

clone size: medium-sized
J gene: TRBJ1-2
D gene: -
V gene: TRBV7-8
CDR3 protein: CASSSFQGTYGYTF
CDR3 DNA: TGTGCCAGCAGCTCCTTTCAGGGAACCTATGGCTACACCTTC

clone size: -
J gene: TRBJ1-5
D gene: -
V gene: TRBV14
CDR3 protein: CASSQGAVGQPQHF
CDR3 DNA: TGTGCCAGCAGCCAAGGCGCGGTTGGGCAGCCCCAGCATTTT

clone size: -
J gene: TRBJ2-3
D gene: -
V gene: TRBV7-3
CDR3 protein: CASSFGSDTQYF
CDR3 DNA: TGTGCCAGCAGCTTTGGCAGTGATACGCAGTATTTT

clone size: -
J gene: TRBJ1-1
D gene: -
V gene: TRBV7-9
CDR3 protein: CASSNTGGTGNTEAFF
CDR3 DNA: TGTGCCAGCAGTAACACCGGAGGGACGGGGAACACTGAAGCTTTCTTT

clone size: -
J gene: TRBJ1-1
D gene: TRBD1
V gene: TRBV29-1
CDR3 protein: CSVDPSDRGNTEAFF
CDR3 DNA: TGCAGCGTTGATCCCTCTGACAGGGGGAACACTGAAGCTTTCTTT

clone size: -
J gene: TRBJ2-1
D gene: -
V gene: TRBV4-1
CDR3 protein: CASSHRWDFYNEQFF
CDR3 DNA: TGCGCCAGCAGCCACAGATGGGACTTCTACAATGAGCAGTTCTTC

clone size: -
J gene: TRBJ2-1
D gene: -
V gene: TRBV7-8
CDR3 protein: CASSWPSYNEQFF
CDR3 DNA: TGTGCCAGCTCGTGGCCCTCCTACAATGAGCAGTTCTTC